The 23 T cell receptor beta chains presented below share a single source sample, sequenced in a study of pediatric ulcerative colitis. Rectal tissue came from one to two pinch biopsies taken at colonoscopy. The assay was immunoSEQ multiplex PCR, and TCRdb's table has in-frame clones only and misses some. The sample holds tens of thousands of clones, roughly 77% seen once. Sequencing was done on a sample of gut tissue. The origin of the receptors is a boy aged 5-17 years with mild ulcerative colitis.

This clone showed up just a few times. CDR3 in amino acids: CASRAPFSVGGYTF. In DNA, the CDR3 is TGTGCCAGCAGGGCCCCGTTTTCGGTTGGCGGCTACACCTTC. The J gene is TRBJ1-2, the V gene TRBV6-1; no definite D call. Looked up from germline, CDR1 is MNHNS and CDR2 is SASEGT. With 6 bases removed from V and 8 bases from J, the gap between germline ends came to 19 bases. This CDR3 is built from 14 residues.

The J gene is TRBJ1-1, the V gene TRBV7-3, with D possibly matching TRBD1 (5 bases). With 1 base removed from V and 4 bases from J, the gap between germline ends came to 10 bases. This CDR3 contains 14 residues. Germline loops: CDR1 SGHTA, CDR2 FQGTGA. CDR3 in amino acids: CASSLSRDSTEAFF. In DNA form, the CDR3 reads TGTGCCAGCAGCTTAAGCAGGGATAGCACTGAAGCTTTCTTT.

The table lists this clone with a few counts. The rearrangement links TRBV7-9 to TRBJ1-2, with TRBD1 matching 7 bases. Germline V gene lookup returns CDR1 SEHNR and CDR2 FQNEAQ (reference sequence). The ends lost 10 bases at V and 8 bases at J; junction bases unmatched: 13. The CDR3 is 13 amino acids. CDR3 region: CATNRGGALGYTF. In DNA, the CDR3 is TGTGCCACCAACAGGGGAGGCGCGCTCGGCTACACCTTC.

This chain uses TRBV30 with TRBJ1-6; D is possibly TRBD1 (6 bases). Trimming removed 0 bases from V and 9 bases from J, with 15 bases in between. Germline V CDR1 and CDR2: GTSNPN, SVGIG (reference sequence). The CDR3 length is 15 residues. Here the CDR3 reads CAWSVIVGGSSPLHF. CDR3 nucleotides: TGTGCCTGGAGTGTAATAGTGGGGGGCTCTTCACCCCTCCACTTT. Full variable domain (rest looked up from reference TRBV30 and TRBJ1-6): SQTIHQWPATLVQPVGSPLSLECTVEGTSNPNLYWYRQAAGRGLQLLFYSVGIGQISSEVPQNLSASRPQDRQFILSSKKLLLSDSGFYLCAWSVIVGGSSPLHFGNGTRLTVT.

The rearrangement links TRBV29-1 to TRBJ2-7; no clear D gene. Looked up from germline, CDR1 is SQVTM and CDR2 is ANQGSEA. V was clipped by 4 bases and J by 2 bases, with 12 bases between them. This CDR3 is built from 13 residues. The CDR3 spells CSVGDGEPYEQYF. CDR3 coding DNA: TGCAGCGTTGGAGACGGAGAGCCCTACGAGCAGTACTTC.

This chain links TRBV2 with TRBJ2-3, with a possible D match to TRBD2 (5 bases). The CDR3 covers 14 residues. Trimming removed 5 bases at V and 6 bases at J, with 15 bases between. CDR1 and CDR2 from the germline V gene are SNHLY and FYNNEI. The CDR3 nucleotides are TGTGCCAGCAGTCCCCGGACTTATAGGGATACGCAGTATTTT. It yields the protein CASSPRTYRDTQYF.

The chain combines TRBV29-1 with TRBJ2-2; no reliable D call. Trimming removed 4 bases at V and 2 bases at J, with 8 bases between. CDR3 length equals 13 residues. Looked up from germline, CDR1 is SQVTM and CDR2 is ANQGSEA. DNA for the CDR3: TGCAGCGTTGGTGACACCAACACCGGGGAGCTGTTTTTT. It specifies CSVGDTNTGELFF.

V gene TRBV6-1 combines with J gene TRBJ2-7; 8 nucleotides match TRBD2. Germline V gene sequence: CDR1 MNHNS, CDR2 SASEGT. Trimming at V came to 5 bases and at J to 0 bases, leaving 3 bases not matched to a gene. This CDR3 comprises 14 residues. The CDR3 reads CASSTSGSSYEQYF. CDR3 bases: TGTGCCAGCAGTACTAGCGGCAGCTCCTACGAGCAGTACTTC.

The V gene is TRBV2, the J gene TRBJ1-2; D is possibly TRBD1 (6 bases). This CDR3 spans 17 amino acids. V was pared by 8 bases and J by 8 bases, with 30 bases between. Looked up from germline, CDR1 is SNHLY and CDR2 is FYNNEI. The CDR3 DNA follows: TGTGCCAGCGCCCTGGGGACGGGGGGGCGACTCTCTCGAGGCTACACCTTC. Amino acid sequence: CASALGTGGRLSRGYTF.

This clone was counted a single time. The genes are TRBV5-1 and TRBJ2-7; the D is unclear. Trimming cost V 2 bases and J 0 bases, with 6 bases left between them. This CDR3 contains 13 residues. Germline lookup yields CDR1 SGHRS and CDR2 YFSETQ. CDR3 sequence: CASSFGSSYEQYF. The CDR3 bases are TGCGCCAGCAGCTTTGGAAGCTCCTACGAGCAGTACTTC.

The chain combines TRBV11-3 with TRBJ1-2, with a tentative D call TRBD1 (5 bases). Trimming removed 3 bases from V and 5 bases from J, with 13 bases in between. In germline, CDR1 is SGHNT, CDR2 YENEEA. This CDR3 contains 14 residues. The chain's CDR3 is CASSFDSERYGYTF. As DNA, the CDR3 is TGTGCCAGCAGCTTCGACAGTGAGAGATATGGCTACACCTTC. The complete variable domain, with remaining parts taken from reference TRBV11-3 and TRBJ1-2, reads EAGVVQSPRYKIIEKKQPVAFWCNPISGHNTLYWYLQNLGQGPELLIRYENEEAVDDSQLPKDRFSAERLKGVDSTLKIQPAELGDSAVYLCASSFDSERYGYTFGSGTRLTVV.

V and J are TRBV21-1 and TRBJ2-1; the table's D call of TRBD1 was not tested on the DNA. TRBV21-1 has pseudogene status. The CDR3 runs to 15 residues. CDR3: CASSTRQVSYNEQFF. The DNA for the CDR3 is TGTGCCAGCAGCACCCGACAGGTTTCCTACAATGAGCAGTTCTTC.

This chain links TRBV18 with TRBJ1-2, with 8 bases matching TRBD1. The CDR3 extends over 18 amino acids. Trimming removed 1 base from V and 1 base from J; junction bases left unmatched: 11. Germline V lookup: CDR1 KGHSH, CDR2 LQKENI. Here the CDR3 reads CASSPQTGQGAFNYGYTF. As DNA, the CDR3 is TGTGCCAGCTCACCACAGACGGGCCAGGGGGCCTTTAACTATGGCTACACCTTC.

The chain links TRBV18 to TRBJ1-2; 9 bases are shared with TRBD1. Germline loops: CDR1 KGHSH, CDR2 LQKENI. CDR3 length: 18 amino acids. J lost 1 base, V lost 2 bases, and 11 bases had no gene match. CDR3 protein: CASSPFKKWTGDNYGYTF. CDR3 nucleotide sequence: TGTGCCAGCTCACCATTTAAAAAATGGACAGGGGATAACTATGGCTACACCTTC. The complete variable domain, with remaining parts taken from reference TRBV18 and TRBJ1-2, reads NAGVMQNPRHLVRRRGQEARLRCSPMKGHSHVYWYRQLPEEGLKFMVYLQKENIIDESGMPKERFSAEFPKEGPSILRIQQVVRGDSAAYFCASSPFKKWTGDNYGYTFGSGTRLTVV.

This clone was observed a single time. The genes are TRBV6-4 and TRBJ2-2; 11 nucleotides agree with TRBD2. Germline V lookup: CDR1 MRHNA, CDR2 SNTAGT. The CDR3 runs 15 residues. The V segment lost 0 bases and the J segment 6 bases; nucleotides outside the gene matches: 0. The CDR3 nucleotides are TGTGCCAGCAGTGACTCGACTAGCGGGGCCGGGGAGCTGTTTTTT. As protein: CASSDSTSGAGELFF.

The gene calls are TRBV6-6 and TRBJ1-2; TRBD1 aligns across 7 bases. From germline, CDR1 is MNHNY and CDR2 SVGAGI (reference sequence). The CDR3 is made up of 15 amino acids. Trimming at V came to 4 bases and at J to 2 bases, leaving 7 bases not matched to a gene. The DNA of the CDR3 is TGTGCCAGCAGTTTCCCGACAGGGAAGAACTATGGCTACACCTTC. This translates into CASSFPTGKNYGYTF.

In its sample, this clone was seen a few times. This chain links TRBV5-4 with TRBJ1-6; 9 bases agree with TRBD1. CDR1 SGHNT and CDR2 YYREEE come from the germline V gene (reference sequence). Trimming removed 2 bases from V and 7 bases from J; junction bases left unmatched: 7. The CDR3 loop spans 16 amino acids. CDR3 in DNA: TGTGCCAGCAGCTTACAGGGGGCTACAGGCAATTCACCCCTCCACTTT. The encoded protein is CASSLQGATGNSPLHF.

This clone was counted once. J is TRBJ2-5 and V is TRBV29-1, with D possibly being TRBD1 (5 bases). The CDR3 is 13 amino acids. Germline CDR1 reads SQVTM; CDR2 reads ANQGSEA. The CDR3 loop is CSSLSAGKETQYF. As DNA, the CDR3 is TGCAGTTCGCTATCAGCAGGGAAAGAGACCCAGTACTTC.

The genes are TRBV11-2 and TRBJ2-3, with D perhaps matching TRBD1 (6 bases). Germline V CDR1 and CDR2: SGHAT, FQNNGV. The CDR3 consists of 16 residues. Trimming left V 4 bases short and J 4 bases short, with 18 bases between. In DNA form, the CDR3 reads TGTGCCAGCAGCTCCCGAGCCAACAGGGTTTCAGATACGCAGTATTTT. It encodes CASSSRANRVSDTQYF.

The CDR3 loop reads CASSQGLSAAYGYTF. The DNA for the CDR3 is TGCGCCAGCAGCCAAGGATTGTCAGCCGCCTATGGCTACACCTTC. V gene TRBV4-1 combines with J gene TRBJ1-2; D uncertain. V was cut by 1 base and J by 4 bases, with 13 bases left in between. The V gene's germline CDR1 is MGHRA and CDR2 YSYEKL. The CDR3 extends over 15 amino acids.

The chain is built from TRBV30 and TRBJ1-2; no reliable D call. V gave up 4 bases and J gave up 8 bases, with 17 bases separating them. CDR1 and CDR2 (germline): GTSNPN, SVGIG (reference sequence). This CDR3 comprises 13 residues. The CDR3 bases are TGTGCCTGGACACCCGGAGGGATGGGGGGCTACACCTTC. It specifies CAWTPGGMGGYTF. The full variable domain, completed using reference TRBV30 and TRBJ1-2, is SQTIHQWPATLVQPVGSPLSLECTVEGTSNPNLYWYRQAAGRGLQLLFYSVGIGQISSEVPQNLSASRPQDRQFILSSKKLLLSDSGFYLCAWTPGGMGGYTFGSGTRLTVV.

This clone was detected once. The CDR3 DNA reads TGTGCCAGCAGCTTAAAAGCCGGGGCGGGGGCGGAGACCCAGTACTTC. Protein: CASSLKAGAGAETQYF. This chain links TRBV4-2 with TRBJ2-5; a possible D gene is TRBD2 (7 bases). Germline lookup yields CDR1 LGHNA and CDR2 YNFKEQ. The V and J ends lost 5 bases and 5 bases respectively, with 21 bases between them. The CDR3 has 16 residues.

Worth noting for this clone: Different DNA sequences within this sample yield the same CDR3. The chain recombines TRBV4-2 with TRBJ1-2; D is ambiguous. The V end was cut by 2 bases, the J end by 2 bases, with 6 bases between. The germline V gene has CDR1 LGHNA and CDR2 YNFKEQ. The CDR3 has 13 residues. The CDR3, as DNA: TGTGCCAGCAGCCAACGCCAGAACTATGGCTACACCTTC. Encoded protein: CASSQRQNYGYTF.